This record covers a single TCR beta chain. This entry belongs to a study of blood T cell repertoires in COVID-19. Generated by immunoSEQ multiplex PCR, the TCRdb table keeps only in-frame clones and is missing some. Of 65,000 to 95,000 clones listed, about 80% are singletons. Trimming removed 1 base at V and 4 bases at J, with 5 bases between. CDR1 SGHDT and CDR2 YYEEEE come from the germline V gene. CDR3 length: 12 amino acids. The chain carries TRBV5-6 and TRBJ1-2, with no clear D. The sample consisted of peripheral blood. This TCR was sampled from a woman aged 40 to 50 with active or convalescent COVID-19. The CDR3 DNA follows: TGTGCCAGCAGCTTGTCCAGCTATGGCTACACCTTC. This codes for CASSLSSYGYTF.